Listed below are T cell receptor beta chains from one sample, sequenced in a study of OX40 agonist ivuxolimab in advanced cancers. TCRdb's copy holds only in-frame clones and misses some; the assay was immunoSEQ multiplex PCR. The sample yields approximately 60,000 clones, around 93% seen once. Sequenced here: CD4+ or CD8+ T cells sorted from blood, sampled in a trial of the OX40 agonist ivuxolimab. All receptors derive from an adult with an advanced solid tumor such as melanoma, head and neck, liver or kidney cancer. CDR3s include the opening cysteine and the closing phenylalanine or tryptophan. The order of the fields is J gene, V gene, clone size, D gene, CDR3 DNA, CDR3 protein. The D gene is left open where the match is weak. A row's size may be missing; if present it is once, few, many or a size class.

TRBJ2-7 TRBV27 . TRBD2 TGTGCCAGCAGCTGGGGGGGACTCATCTACGAGCAGTACTTC CASSWGGLIYEQYF
TRBJ2-2 TRBV29-1 . . TGCAGCGTTGATAGGTCGAACACCGGGGAGCTGTTTTTT CSVDRSNTGELFF
TRBJ2-6 TRBV7-2 . . TGTGCCAGCGCCGGGGACTCTGGGGCCAACGTCCTGACTTTC CASAGDSGANVLTF
TRBJ2-7 TRBV29-1 . TRBD1 TGCAGCGTAGGGGGCCTTAACGAGCAGTACTTC CSVGGLNEQYF
TRBJ1-2 TRBV6-1 . . TGTGCCAGCAGTCCGGCCTTCTATGGCTACACCTTC CASSPAFYGYTF
TRBJ2-7 TRBV9 . . TGTGCCAGCAGCCAGGGCTCCCAATACGAGCAGTACTTC CASSQGSQYEQYF
TRBJ1-5 TRBV7-3 . TRBD1 TGTGCCAGCAGCTTAGGGACAGGGAATAGCAATCAGCCCCAGCATTTT CASSLGTGNSNQPQHF
TRBJ2-2 TRBV5-4 . . TGTGCCAGCAGCTTGCAGTACGGGGAGCTGTTTTTT CASSLQYGELFF
TRBJ2-6 TRBV13 . TRBD1 TGTGCCAGCAGCCCCGTACCGGGACAGGGTTTCGATTCTGGGGCCAACGTCCTGACTTTC CASSPVPGQGFDSGANVLTF
TRBJ2-7 TRBV7-9 . . TGTGCCAGCAGCTGGATACAGGGTTCGTACGAGCAGTACTTC CASSWIQGSYEQYF
TRBJ2-7 TRBV27 . . TGTGCCAGCAGTTTAGGTGGCTATTCCGAGCAGTACTTC CASSLGGYSEQYF
TRBJ2-7 TRBV4-2 . . TGTGCCAGCAGCCAAGGCGGTCCCTACGAGCAGTACTTC CASSQGGPYEQYF
TRBJ2-7 TRBV5-6 . TRBD1 TGTGCCAGCAGGCCGGGGACAGGGGACTACGAGCAGTACTTC CASRPGTGDYEQYF
TRBJ1-5 TRBV12-5 . TRBD1 TGTGCTAGTGGTTTACATACAGGGGCTACTTTAAGTTCAAGCAATCAGCCCCAGCATTTT CASGLHTGATLSSSNQPQHF
TRBJ2-7 TRBV25-1 . . TGTGCCAGCAGAGCCCCAGCGGGCTACGAGCAGTACTTC CASRAPAGYEQYF
TRBJ2-1 TRBV6-5 . . TGTGCCAGCAGCCCATACTCTCTTTCCAATGAGCAGTTCTTC CASSPYSLSNEQFF
TRBJ2-4 TRBV27 . TRBD2 TGTGCCAGCAGTTTAGGTACTAGCGGGGCCAAAAACATTCAGTACTTC CASSLGTSGAKNIQYF
TRBJ1-3 TRBV6-6 . . TGTGCCAGCAGCCCCGGTATCTCTGGAAACACCATATATTTT CASSPGISGNTIYF
TRBJ2-7 TRBV5-5 . . TGTGCCAGCAGCTGGAGCATTCCCTACGAGCAGTACTTC CASSWSIPYEQYF
TRBJ2-7 TRBV13 . . TGTGCCAGCAGCTCCCGACAGGCTCCCGGGGACGAGCAGTACTTC CASSSRQAPGDEQYF
TRBJ2-2 TRBV9 once . TGTGCCAGCAGCCCGGGACTTTACACCGGGGAGCTGTTTTTT CASSPGLYTGELFF